Ten or more counts support the clone carrying this T cell receptor (beta chain). The CDR3 runs 12 residues. CDR1 and CDR2 (germline): MGHDK, SYGVNS. Trimming removed 4 bases from V and 8 bases from J, with 10 bases in between. These data originate in a study of T-cell memory formation after mild COVID-19. Study-wide context: Clustering of TCRs was largely donor specific.

MiXCR, applied by TCRdb to the 5' RACE reads, yields one record per CDR3 protein. The data contain around 300,000 distinct CDR3 sequences, roughly 15% of them seen just once; the ten biggest clones take up about a fifth. This clonotype was sampled from a man aged 18 to 29 who had mild COVID-19 (a few samples of this study predate the infection). Cell type and time point are not known. Sequenced: PBMCs or a T cell subset sorted from them (not recorded which). The chain combines TRBV25-1 with TRBJ2-3, with D unclear. As DNA, the CDR3 is TGTGCCAGCAGTGTTAGGGCTGGTACGCAGTATTTT. Translation: CASSVRAGTQYF.